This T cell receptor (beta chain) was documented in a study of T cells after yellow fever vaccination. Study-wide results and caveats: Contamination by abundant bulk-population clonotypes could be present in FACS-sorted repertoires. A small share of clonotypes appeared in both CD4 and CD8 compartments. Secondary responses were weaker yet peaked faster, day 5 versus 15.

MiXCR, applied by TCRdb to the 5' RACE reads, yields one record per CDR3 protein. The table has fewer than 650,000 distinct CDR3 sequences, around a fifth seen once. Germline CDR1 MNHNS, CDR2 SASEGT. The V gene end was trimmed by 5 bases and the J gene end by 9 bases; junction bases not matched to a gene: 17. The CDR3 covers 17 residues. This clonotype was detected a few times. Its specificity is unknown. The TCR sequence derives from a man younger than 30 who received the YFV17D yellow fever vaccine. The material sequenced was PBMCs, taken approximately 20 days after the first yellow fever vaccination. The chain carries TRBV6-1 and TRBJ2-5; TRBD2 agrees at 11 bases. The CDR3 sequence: CASSRRVLAGGGGAQYF. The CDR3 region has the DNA TGTGCCAGCAGTCGACGGGTTCTAGCGGGGGGAGGTGGGGCCCAGTACTTC.